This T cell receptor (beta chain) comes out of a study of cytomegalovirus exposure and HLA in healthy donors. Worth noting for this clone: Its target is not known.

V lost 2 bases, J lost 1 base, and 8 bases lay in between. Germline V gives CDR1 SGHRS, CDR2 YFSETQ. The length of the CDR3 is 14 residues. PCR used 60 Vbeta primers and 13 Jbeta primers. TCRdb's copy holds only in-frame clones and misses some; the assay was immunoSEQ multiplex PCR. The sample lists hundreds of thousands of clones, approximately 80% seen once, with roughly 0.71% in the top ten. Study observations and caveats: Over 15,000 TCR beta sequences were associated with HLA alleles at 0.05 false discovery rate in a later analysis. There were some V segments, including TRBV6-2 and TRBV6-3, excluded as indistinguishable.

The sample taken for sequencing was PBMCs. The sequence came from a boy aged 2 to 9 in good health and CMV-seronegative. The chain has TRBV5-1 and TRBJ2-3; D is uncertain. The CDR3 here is CASSFLTGTDTQYF. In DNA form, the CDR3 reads TGCGCCAGCAGCTTCCTAACAGGCACAGATACGCAGTATTTT.